This TCR beta chain comes out of a study of T cell responses to AZD1222 COVID-19 vaccine. Overall study results and limits: Repertoires were collected only later (after the peak T cell response had occurred). Spike-specific TCRs gained breadth and depth after people received two AZD1222 doses.

The ends were cut back, 4 bases at V and 13 bases at J, with 14 bases in the middle. The CDR3 is 13 residues long. Germline CDR1 is SGHTA and CDR2 is FQGNSA. As to this clone: The antigen is unknown.

Clones were read by immunoSEQ multiplex PCR, and TCRdb kept only the in-frame ones, dropping some. The sample lists tens of thousands of clones; around 83% were seen once. The sequencing used peripheral blood, collected on day 0 of AZD1222 vaccination. The chain couples TRBV7-2 to TRBJ1-6, with D maybe TRBD1 (6 bases). This clonotype was obtained from an adult in good health. This CDR3 reads CASSSGHVFPLHF. CDR3 bases: TGTGCCAGCAGCTCGGGACATGTCTTTCCCCTCCACTTT.